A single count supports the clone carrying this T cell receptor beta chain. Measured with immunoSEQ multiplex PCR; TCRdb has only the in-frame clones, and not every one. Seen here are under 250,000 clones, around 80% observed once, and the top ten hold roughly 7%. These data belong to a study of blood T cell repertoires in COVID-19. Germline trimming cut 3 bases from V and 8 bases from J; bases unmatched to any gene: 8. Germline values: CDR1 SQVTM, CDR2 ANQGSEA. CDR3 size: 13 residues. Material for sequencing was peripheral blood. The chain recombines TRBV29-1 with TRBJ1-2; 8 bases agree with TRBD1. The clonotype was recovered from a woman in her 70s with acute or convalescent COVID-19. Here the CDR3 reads CSVDLGQGRGYTF. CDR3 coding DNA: TGCAGCGTTGACCTCGGACAGGGTCGAGGCTACACCTTC.